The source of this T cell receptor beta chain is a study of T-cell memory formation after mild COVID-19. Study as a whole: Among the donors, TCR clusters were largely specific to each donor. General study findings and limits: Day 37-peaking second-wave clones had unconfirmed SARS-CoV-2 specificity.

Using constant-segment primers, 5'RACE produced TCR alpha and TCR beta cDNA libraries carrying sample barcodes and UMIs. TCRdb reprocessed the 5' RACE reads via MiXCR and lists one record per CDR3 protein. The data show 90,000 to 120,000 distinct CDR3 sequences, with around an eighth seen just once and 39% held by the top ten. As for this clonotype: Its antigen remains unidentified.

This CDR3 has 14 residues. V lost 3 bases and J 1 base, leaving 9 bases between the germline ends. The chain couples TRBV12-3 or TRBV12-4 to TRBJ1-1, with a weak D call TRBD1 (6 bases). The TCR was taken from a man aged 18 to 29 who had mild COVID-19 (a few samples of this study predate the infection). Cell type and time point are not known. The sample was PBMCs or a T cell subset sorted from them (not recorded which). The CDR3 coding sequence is TGTGCCAGCAGTTTGGGGACAACGAACACTGAAGCTTTCTTT. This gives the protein CASSLGTTNTEAFF.